Presented here are 7 T cell receptor beta chains from one specimen sequenced in a study of T cells after yellow fever vaccination. TCRdb re-called the 5' RACE reads through MiXCR, storing one row per CDR3 protein. This sample has 500,000 to 650,000 distinct CDR3 sequences; roughly an eighth occur once, and the top ten carry approximately 15%. Sequencing was performed on PBMCs, taken on the day of the yellow fever booster vaccination. The receptor set was obtained from a man between 25 and 39 years old who received the YFV17D yellow fever vaccine.

This clonotype was seen repeatedly, ten times or more. The gene calls are TRBV5-1 and TRBJ2-1; D unresolved. Germline assignment: CDR1 SGHRS and CDR2 YFSETQ. The V and J ends lost 0 bases and 7 bases respectively, with 8 bases between them. CDR3 length equals 13 residues. CDR3 region: CASSLAVENEQFF. DNA for the CDR3: TGCGCCAGCAGCTTGGCCGTGGAGAATGAGCAGTTCTTC. Full variable domain (outside the CDR3, taken from reference TRBV5-1 and TRBJ2-1): KAGVTQTPRYLIKTRGQQVTLSCSPISGHRSVSWYQQTPGQGLQFLFEYFSETQRNKGNFPGRFSGRQFSNSRSEMNVSTLELGDSALYLCASSLAVENEQFFGPGTRLTVL.

This clonotype has only a few counts. J is TRBJ2-3 and V is TRBV29-1, with D possibly being TRBD1 (6 bases). This CDR3 has 13 amino acids. V shed 2 bases and J shed 4 bases, with 10 bases lying between them. Germline CDR1 reads SQVTM; CDR2 reads ANQGSEA. CDR3 bases: TGCAGCGTTGAACAACAGGGTGCAGATACGCAGTATTTT. Residues: CSVEQQGADTQYF.

This clonotype came up a few times. The J gene is TRBJ2-5, the V gene TRBV19; TRBD2 might be the D (6 bases). In germline, CDR1 is LNHDA, CDR2 SQIVND (reference sequence). The CDR3 consists of 14 residues. The V and J ends lost 3 bases and 1 base respectively, with 9 bases between them. CDR3 residues: CASSITGSQETQYF. CDR3 nucleotides: TGTGCCAGTAGTATTACCGGGAGCCAAGAGACCCAGTACTTC.

The chain couples TRBV6-2 or TRBV6-3 to TRBJ2-3; 7 bases are a match to TRBD2. V was pared by 6 bases and J by 4 bases, with 7 bases of the junction left unmatched. This CDR3 spans 14 amino acids. Germline CDR1 MNHEY, CDR2 SVGEGT. The CDR3 region has the DNA TGTGCCAGCAGAGACGGGAGGTCTGCAGATACGCAGTATTTT. Its translation: CASRDGRSADTQYF.

The V call is TRBV20-1, the J call TRBJ2-1, with D perhaps matching TRBD1 or TRBD2 (5 bases each). V lost 2 bases and J 3 bases, leaving 11 bases between the germline ends. Germline CDR1 reads DFQATT; CDR2 reads SNEGSKA (reference sequence). The CDR3 is 14 residues long. CDR3 sequence reads: CSARRGTGYNEQFF. The CDR3 region has the DNA TGCAGTGCTAGAAGAGGGACGGGCTACAATGAGCAGTTCTTC.

The V and J genes are TRBV27 and TRBJ2-7; D unresolved. The length of the CDR3 is 15 residues. Trimming left V 5 bases short and J 0 bases short, with 14 bases between. Germline CDR1 is MNHEY and CDR2 is SMNVEV (reference sequence). As DNA, the CDR3 is TGTGCCAGCAGTCAAATATCTAGGAGCTCCTACGAGCAGTACTTC. Translation gives CASSQISRSSYEQYF.

This clonotype came up many times. The chain joins TRBV5-1 to TRBJ2-7, with 9 bases fitting TRBD1. CDR3 length equals 14 residues. Germline V gene lookup returns CDR1 SGHRS and CDR2 YFSETQ. J gave up 5 bases and V 0 bases, and 3 bases lay outside the gene matches. DNA for the CDR3: TGCGCCAGCAGCTTGGGGGACAGGGTCAACGAGCAGTACTTC. Amino acid sequence: CASSLGDRVNEQYF.